A selection of T cell receptor beta chains follows, all from one sample in a study of T cell responses to AZD1222 COVID-19 vaccine. Profiled with immunoSEQ multiplex PCR; TCRdb holds only in-frame clones, not every one. This table holds about 150,000 clones, about 92% found once. The source material was peripheral blood, sampled 28 days after the second AZD1222 dose. The origin of the receptors is an adult who received the AZD1222 COVID-19 vaccine. CDR3s include the opening cysteine and the closing phenylalanine or tryptophan. D genes are given only for firm matches. The size of a clone is reported for some rows only, either as once, few or many, or as a class for expanded clones.

>.|.|TRBV20-1|TRBJ1-5
TGCAGTGCTAGTCTGACAGTCGCTCCCAATCAGCCCCAGCATTTT
CSASLTVAPNQPQHF
>.|few|TRBV11-2|TRBJ2-7
TGTGCCAGCAGCTTAGTTAGGGTTGAGCAGTACTTC
CASSLVRVEQYF
>.|once|TRBV10-1|TRBJ1-6
TGCGCCAGCAGCCGGGGAGGTCAGAATTCACCCCTCCACTTT
CASSRGGQNSPLHF
>TRBD2|once|TRBV10-3|TRBJ2-3
TGTGCCATCAGGAGGGGACTAGCGGGGGGGCCGCACACAGATACGCAGTATTTT
CAIRRGLAGGPHTDTQYF
>TRBD2|few|TRBV28|TRBJ2-7
TGTGCCAGCAGTTTAAGTACTAGCGGGAGGTTCTACGAGCAGTACTTC
CASSLSTSGRFYEQYF
>.|.|TRBV11-3|TRBJ2-1
TGTGCCAGCAGACGGGACGGCTACAATGAGCAGTTCTTC
CASRRDGYNEQFF
>TRBD2|.|TRBV3-1/TRBV3-2|TRBJ2-3
TGTGCCAGCAGCGCTAGCGGGGGGCCGAATACGCAGTATTTT
CASSASGGPNTQYF
>.|once|TRBV28|TRBJ1-1
TGTGCCAGCAGTTTATCCGGCGTGGTTGGGCAACACGAAGCTTTCTTT
CASSLSGVVGQHEAFF
>.|.|TRBV28|TRBJ1-5
TGTGCCAGCAGTTTATTCCACCCCCCGATGATGCAGCCCCAGCATTTT
CASSLFHPPMMQPQHF
>TRBD1|.|TRBV19|TRBJ1-3
TGTGCCAGTAGTATGGGACAGAGCTCTGGAAACACCATATATTTT
CASSMGQSSGNTIYF
>.|.|TRBV7-8|TRBJ2-1
TGTGCCAGCAGCGGACGTCTGGGGGTAGCGGCTAGCTCCTACAATGAGCAGTTCTTC
CASSGRLGVAASSYNEQFF
>.|.|TRBV19|TRBJ1-6
TGTGCCAGTAGTATAAAAAGGGTTACTAATTCACCCCTCCACTTT
CASSIKRVTNSPLHF
>TRBD2|.|TRBV20-1|TRBJ2-7
TGCATGGGAGGGGACGCCTACGAGCAGTACTTC
CMGGDAYEQYF
>.|few|TRBV5-5|TRBJ2-7
TGTGCCAGCAGCTTCTCTGGAGTGGAGTACGAGCAGTACTTC
CASSFSGVEYEQYF
>TRBD1|.|TRBV6-6|TRBJ2-1
TGTGCCAGCAGTTCCCGGACAGGGACGGATGAGCAGTTCTTC
CASSSRTGTDEQFF
>TRBD1|.|TRBV27|TRBJ2-6
TGTGCCAGCAGCACGGGACAGTTTGGGTTCTCTGGGGCCAACGTCCTGACTTTC
CASSTGQFGFSGANVLTF
>.|.|TRBV15|TRBJ1-5
TGTGCCACCAGCAGGGCCCCCTTCAATTATCAGCCCCAGCATTTT
CATSRAPFNYQPQHF
>.|once|TRBV18|TRBJ1-5
TGTGCCAGCTCACCCCCAAATCAGCCCCAGCATTTT
CASSPPNQPQHF
>TRBD2|.|TRBV7-9|TRBJ2-7
TGTGCCAGCAGCCAAGGGACTAGCGGACCCTACGAGCAGTACTTC
CASSQGTSGPYEQYF
>.|.|TRBV18|TRBJ2-7
TGTGCCAGCTCACCGCCGGGGACCTTAAGGAACGAGCAGTACTTC
CASSPPGTLRNEQYF
>TRBD1|.|TRBV4-3|TRBJ2-4
TGCGCCAGCAGCCGTGAGAGGTTCGGGACAGGGATAAACATTCAGTACTTC
CASSRERFGTGINIQYF
>.|.|TRBV7-6|TRBJ2-1
TGTGCCAGCAGCTTAGGGTCAAGCTCCTACAATGAGCAGTTCTTC
CASSLGSSSYNEQFF
>.|.|TRBV5-6|TRBJ2-7
TGTGCCAGCAGCTTGAGGGCTAGCTCCTACGAGCAGTACTTC
CASSLRASSYEQYF
>.|.|TRBV6-5|TRBJ2-7
TGTGCCAGCAGTTACGCGGGCGTGGCCGCCTACGAGCAGTACTTC
CASSYAGVAAYEQYF
>.|.|TRBV6-6|TRBJ1-1
TGTGCCAGCAGCCTAGTACCGGGACAGAACACTGAAGCTTTCTTT
CASSLVPGQNTEAFF
>.|.|TRBV20-1|TRBJ1-1
TGCAGTGCTTCCGGGGGCACTGAAGCTTTCTTT
CSASGGTEAFF
>TRBD1|once|TRBV7-8|TRBJ2-7
TGTGCCAGCAGCTTACCCGCTGGGACAGTCTACGAGCAGTACTTC
CASSLPAGTVYEQYF
>.|.|TRBV20-1|TRBJ2-6
TGCAGTGCTAGTAGGCGGTTGATTTCTGGGGCCAACGTCCTGACTTTC
CSASRRLISGANVLTF
>.|.|TRBV5-1|TRBJ2-7
TGCGCCAGCAGCTTGGCACGAGGGCAGACCTACGAGCAGTACTTC
CASSLARGQTYEQYF
>TRBD1|.|TRBV10-3|TRBJ2-1
TGTGCCATCAGTGCCCGGGACAGGGACGCTTCTGAGCAGTTCTTC
CAISARDRDASEQFF
>.|.|TRBV28|TRBJ1-6
TGTGCCAGCAGTCCACCCTCTGACGGAAAAAATTCACCCCTCCACTTT
CASSPPSDGKNSPLHF